This is a list of T cell receptor beta chains from one sample in a study of blood T cell repertoires in COVID-19. Sequencing used immunoSEQ multiplex PCR; TCRdb keeps in-frame clones, though not all of them. The table shows roughly 99,000 clones, with just over 90% occurring only once. The source material was peripheral blood. The source is a woman in her thirties with acute or convalescent COVID-19. The CDR3 runs from the conserved cysteine through the conserved F or W. A D gene is named only where the DNA matches it firmly. Some rows have no size entry. The others give once, few or many, or a class for an expanded clone.

cdr3_nt: TGTGCCAGCAGCTTGAAACAGGGGCCGGTCTACACCTTC
cdr3_aa: CASSLKQGPVYTF
clone_size: .
j_call: TRBJ1-2
v_call: TRBV13
d_call: TRBD1

cdr3_nt: TGTGCCAGCAGCGTAGTGTTCTCCTCCAATGAGCAGTTCTTC
cdr3_aa: CASSVVFSSNEQFF
clone_size: .
j_call: TRBJ2-1
v_call: TRBV9
d_call: .

cdr3_nt: TGTGCCAGCAGTTTACCACAGGCGTCATACGAGCAGTACTTC
cdr3_aa: CASSLPQASYEQYF
clone_size: .
j_call: TRBJ2-7
v_call: TRBV28
d_call: .

cdr3_nt: TGTGCCAGTAGTCTGGGGACAGGGGCGTCGAGGAATGAGCAGTTCTTC
cdr3_aa: CASSLGTGASRNEQFF
clone_size: once
j_call: TRBJ2-1
v_call: TRBV19
d_call: TRBD1

cdr3_nt: TGTGCCAGCAGCCCCGGGACAGGGGATTCGGGCTACACCTTC
cdr3_aa: CASSPGTGDSGYTF
clone_size: .
j_call: TRBJ1-2
v_call: TRBV3-1/TRBV3-2
d_call: TRBD1

cdr3_nt: TGTGCCAGCAGTTTTGGGACAGGGCTCTACGAGCAGTACTTC
cdr3_aa: CASSFGTGLYEQYF
clone_size: .
j_call: TRBJ2-7
v_call: TRBV28
d_call: TRBD1

cdr3_nt: TGTGCCATCGCGGGGGGAACCGGACAGGGCAATCAGCCCCAGCATTTT
cdr3_aa: CAIAGGTGQGNQPQHF
clone_size: .
j_call: TRBJ1-5
v_call: TRBV10-3
d_call: TRBD1

cdr3_nt: TGTGCCAGCAGTCCGGGACTAGCGGGGGCCACAGATACGCAGTATTTT
cdr3_aa: CASSPGLAGATDTQYF
clone_size: .
j_call: TRBJ2-3
v_call: TRBV13
d_call: TRBD2

cdr3_nt: TGTGCCTGGAGTGGAGAGAGGGCTCCTGGTTCACCCCTCCACTTT
cdr3_aa: CAWSGERAPGSPLHF
clone_size: few
j_call: TRBJ1-6
v_call: TRBV30
d_call: .

cdr3_nt: TGTGCCACCAGCACCGGGACAGGCCTGAACACTGAAGCTTTCTTT
cdr3_aa: CATSTGTGLNTEAFF
clone_size: .
j_call: TRBJ1-1
v_call: TRBV15
d_call: TRBD1

cdr3_nt: TGTGCCAGCAGCTTAGCGGGGGGCCTCATACAGGAGCAGTTCTTC
cdr3_aa: CASSLAGGLIQEQFF
clone_size: .
j_call: TRBJ2-1
v_call: TRBV5-4
d_call: TRBD2

cdr3_nt: TGTGCCAGCAGCATACAGGGGGCTGGAGCTTTCTTT
cdr3_aa: CASSIQGAGAFF
clone_size: .
j_call: TRBJ1-1
v_call: TRBV7-2
d_call: TRBD1

cdr3_nt: TGTGCCAGTAGTATAGAGTCGTACTCCTACAATGAGCAGTTCTTC
cdr3_aa: CASSIESYSYNEQFF
clone_size: .
j_call: TRBJ2-1
v_call: TRBV19
d_call: .

cdr3_nt: TGTGCCAGCAGCTTAGGAGCGGGAGATTACAATGAGCAGTTCTTC
cdr3_aa: CASSLGAGDYNEQFF
clone_size: .
j_call: TRBJ2-1
v_call: TRBV13
d_call: TRBD2

cdr3_nt: TGTGCCAGTAGTCGACAGGGGAATAGCAATCAGCCCCAGCATTTT
cdr3_aa: CASSRQGNSNQPQHF
clone_size: .
j_call: TRBJ1-5
v_call: TRBV19
d_call: TRBD1

cdr3_nt: TGTGCCAGCAGCTTAGATGTATTCGGCAGGGGTGCTGGCTACACCTTC
cdr3_aa: CASSLDVFGRGAGYTF
clone_size: .
j_call: TRBJ1-2
v_call: TRBV7-2
d_call: .

cdr3_nt: TGTGCCAGTTTAACTACCCGACAGGGGGCGTATGGCTACACCTTC
cdr3_aa: CASLTTRQGAYGYTF
clone_size: .
j_call: TRBJ1-2
v_call: TRBV28
d_call: TRBD1

cdr3_nt: TGTGCCATCAGTGTGGAGGGCCCGGACACTGAAGCTTTCTTT
cdr3_aa: CAISVEGPDTEAFF
clone_size: .
j_call: TRBJ1-1
v_call: TRBV10-3
d_call: .

cdr3_nt: TGTGCCAGCAGCTTACTCGCAGGGCAGGCCGGTAACTATGGCTACACCTTC
cdr3_aa: CASSLLAGQAGNYGYTF
clone_size: .
j_call: TRBJ1-2
v_call: TRBV7-2
d_call: .

cdr3_nt: TGTGCCAGCAGCCACCCGGCCAGGCAGCATAATGAAAAACTGTTTTTT
cdr3_aa: CASSHPARQHNEKLFF
clone_size: .
j_call: TRBJ1-4
v_call: TRBV7-9
d_call: .

cdr3_nt: TGTGCCAGCGGCATTTCCAATGAGCAGTTCTTC
cdr3_aa: CASGISNEQFF
clone_size: .
j_call: TRBJ2-1
v_call: TRBV7-3
d_call: .

cdr3_nt: TGCAGCGCCGGTGGACAGTTTGGGTACAATGAGCAGTTCTTC
cdr3_aa: CSAGGQFGYNEQFF
clone_size: .
j_call: TRBJ2-1
v_call: TRBV29-1
d_call: .